Detailed here is one T cell receptor beta chain. This sample was taken from a study of OX40 agonist ivuxolimab in advanced cancers. Looking at the study overall: Around 40% of patients had received prior checkpoint inhibitor therapy. Partial responses were observed in three patients, of whom one had hepatocellular carcinoma and two had cutaneous melanoma.

Measured with immunoSEQ multiplex PCR; TCRdb has only the in-frame clones, and not every one. The sample holds tens of thousands of clones, 70% to 90% seen once. No patient had autoimmune disease or received systemic immunosuppression. On cycle 4 day 1 and cycle 7 day 1, as well as at baseline, blood was sampled. There are 14 residues in the CDR3. V was clipped by 2 bases and J by 4 bases, with 13 bases between them. Germline assignment: CDR1 SGHRS and CDR2 YFSETQ. J is TRBJ2-7 and V is TRBV5-1; D is perhaps TRBD1 (6 bases). The starting material was CD4+ or CD8+ T cells sorted from blood, obtained in a trial of the OX40 agonist ivuxolimab. The sequence came from an adult with an advanced solid tumor such as melanoma, head and neck, liver or kidney cancer. CDR3 residues: CASSLGRGRYEQYF. CDR3 sequence (DNA): TGCGCCAGCAGCTTAGGCAGGGGTAGGTACGAGCAGTACTTC.